A selection of T cell receptor beta chains follows, all from one sample in a study of cytomegalovirus exposure and HLA in healthy donors. TCRdb's copy holds only in-frame clones and misses some; the assay was immunoSEQ multiplex PCR. The sample lists about 90,000 clones, more than 70% occurring once. Sample: PBMCs. These receptor sequences come from a woman between 55 and 75 years old in good health and CMV-seropositive. The CDR3 runs from the conserved cysteine through the conserved F or W. Fields, in order: CDR3 protein, CDR3 DNA, D gene, V gene, clone size, J gene. The D gene is left open where the match is weak. Only part of the rows carry a size: once, few, many, or a class if the clone is expanded.

CASSRFGGPVGEKLFF,TGTGCCAGCAGCCGTTTCGGAGGTCCAGTTGGGGAAAAACTGTTTTTT,.,TRBV7-9,.,TRBJ1-4
CASSVAGERYTQYF,TGTGCCAGCAGCGTAGCGGGAGAAAGATATACGCAGTATTTT,.,TRBV9,.,TRBJ2-3
CASGHRTGGEQYF,TGTGCCAGCGGGCACAGGACAGGCGGGGAGCAGTACTTC,TRBD1,TRBV27,.,TRBJ2-7
CASSGGLSNQPQHF,TGTGCCAGCAGCGGGGGCCTCAGCAATCAGCCCCAGCATTTT,.,TRBV5-6,.,TRBJ1-5
CASSTRSGLGNNEQFF,TGTGCCAGCAGCACAAGATCGGGACTGGGCAACAATGAGCAGTTCTTC,.,TRBV6-6,.,TRBJ2-1
CAIRGTAANEKLFF,TGTGCCATCAGAGGGACAGCCGCTAATGAAAAACTGTTTTTT,TRBD1,TRBV10-3,few,TRBJ1-4
CASSLNAGGRHEQFF,TGTGCCAGCAGCTTAAATGCGGGAGGGCGTCATGAGCAGTTCTTC,TRBD2,TRBV7-2,.,TRBJ2-1
CASSPPTGGSETQYF,TGTGCCAGCTCACCCCCGACAGGGGGCTCGGAGACCCAGTACTTC,TRBD1,TRBV18,many,TRBJ2-5
CASRITGGGMASNQPQHF,TGTGCCAGCAGGATAACAGGGGGCGGGATGGCTAGCAATCAGCCCCAGCATTTT,TRBD1,TRBV28,.,TRBJ1-5
CASSPGTGGSQLFF,TGTGCCAGCAGCCCCGGGACAGGCGGGAGTCAGCTGTTTTTT,.,TRBV7-3,.,TRBJ2-2
CASSETGNYGYTF,TGTGCCAGCAGTGAGACAGGGAACTATGGCTACACCTTC,TRBD1,TRBV2,few,TRBJ1-2
CASRPTSSTGELFF,TGTGCCAGCAGGCCAACTAGCTCCACCGGGGAGCTGTTTTTT,.,TRBV9,.,TRBJ2-2
CASRHNRGFQYF,TGTGCCAGCAGGCATAACAGGGGTTTCCAGTACTTC,TRBD1,TRBV6-1,.,TRBJ2-4
CSGTRNYRVRSSYEQYF,TGCAGCGGGACACGCAATTACAGGGTTAGGTCCTCCTACGAGCAGTACTTC,.,TRBV29-1,.,TRBJ2-7
CASSLEGGLSNEQFF,TGTGCCAGCAGCTTAGAAGGGGGCCTCTCCAATGAGCAGTTCTTC,TRBD1,TRBV7-9,.,TRBJ2-1
CASSWQGSYNEQFF,TGCGCCAGCAGCTGGCAGGGTTCATACAATGAGCAGTTCTTC,.,TRBV5-1,.,TRBJ2-1
CASSAQQESSGANVLTF,TGTGCCAGCAGTGCCCAACAGGAGAGCTCTGGGGCCAACGTCCTGACTTTC,.,TRBV6-1,.,TRBJ2-6
CASSHPASGRGAYEQYF,TGCGCCAGCAGCCACCCAGCTAGCGGGAGGGGGGCCTACGAGCAGTACTTC,TRBD2,TRBV4-1,.,TRBJ2-7
CASSPRTDFYGYTF,TGTGCCAGCTCACCAAGGACGGACTTCTATGGCTACACCTTC,.,TRBV18,.,TRBJ1-2